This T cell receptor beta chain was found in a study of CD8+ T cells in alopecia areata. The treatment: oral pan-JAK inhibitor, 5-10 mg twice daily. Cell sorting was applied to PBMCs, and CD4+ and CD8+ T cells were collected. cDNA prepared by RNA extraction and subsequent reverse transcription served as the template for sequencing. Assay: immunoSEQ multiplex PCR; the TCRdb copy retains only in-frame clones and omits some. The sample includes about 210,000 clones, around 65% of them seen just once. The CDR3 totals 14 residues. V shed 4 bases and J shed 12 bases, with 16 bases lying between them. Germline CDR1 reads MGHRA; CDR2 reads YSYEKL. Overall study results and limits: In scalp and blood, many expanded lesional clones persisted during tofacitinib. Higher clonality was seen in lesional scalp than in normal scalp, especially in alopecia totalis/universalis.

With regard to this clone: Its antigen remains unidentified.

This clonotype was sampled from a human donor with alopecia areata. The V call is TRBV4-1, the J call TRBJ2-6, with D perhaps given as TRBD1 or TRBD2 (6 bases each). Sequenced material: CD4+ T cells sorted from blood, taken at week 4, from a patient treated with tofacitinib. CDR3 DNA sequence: TGCGCCAGCAGCCGCGGACAGTCAGCGGGCGTCCTGACTTTC. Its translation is CASSRGQSAGVLTF.